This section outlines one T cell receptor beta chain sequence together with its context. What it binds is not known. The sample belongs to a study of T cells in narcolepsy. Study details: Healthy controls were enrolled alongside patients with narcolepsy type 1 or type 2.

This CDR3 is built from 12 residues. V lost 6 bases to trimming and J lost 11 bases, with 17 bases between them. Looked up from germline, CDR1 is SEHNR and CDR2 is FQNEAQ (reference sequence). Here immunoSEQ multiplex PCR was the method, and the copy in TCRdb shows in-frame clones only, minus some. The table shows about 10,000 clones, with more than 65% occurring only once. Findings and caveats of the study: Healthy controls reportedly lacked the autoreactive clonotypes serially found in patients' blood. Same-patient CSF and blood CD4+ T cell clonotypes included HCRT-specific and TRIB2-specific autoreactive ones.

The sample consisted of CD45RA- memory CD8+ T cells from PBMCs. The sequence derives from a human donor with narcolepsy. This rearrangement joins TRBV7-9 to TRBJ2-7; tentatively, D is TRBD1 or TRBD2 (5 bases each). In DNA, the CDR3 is TGTGCCAGCAGTCGGGGCCTTCGGGGAAAGTACTTC. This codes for CASSRGLRGKYF.